One and the same sample provided the 22 T cell receptor beta chains below, sequenced in a study of T-cell memory formation after mild COVID-19. TCRdb fed the 5' RACE reads into MiXCR, producing one record per CDR3 protein. The data show about 470,000 distinct CDR3 sequences, 20% to 25% seen once. The sequenced material came from PBMCs or a T cell subset sorted from them (not recorded which). The receptors stem from an adult woman who had mild COVID-19 (a few samples of this study predate the infection). Cell type and time point are not known.

The chain employs TRBV24-1 and TRBJ2-5; 9 bases map to TRBD2. The CDR3 is 14 amino acids. Germline assignment: CDR1 KGHDR and CDR2 SFDVKD. V lost 10 bases, J lost 3 bases, and 8 bases stayed unmatched. This chain's CDR3 is CATGAVAGEETQYF. CDR3 nucleotides: TGTGCCACAGGGGCAGTAGCGGGGGAAGAGACCCAGTACTTC.

This clonotype has only a few counts. The rearrangement joins TRBV29-1 to TRBJ1-2; tentative D call: TRBD1 (6 bases). This CDR3 is 12 amino acids long. In germline, CDR1 is SQVTM, CDR2 ANQGSEA. V was cut by 3 bases and J by 7 bases, with 12 bases left in between. CDR3 sequence (DNA): TGCAGCGTTGAGGTGGGGGGCCGTGGCTACACCTTC. This gives the protein CSVEVGGRGYTF.

The chain employs TRBV15 and TRBJ1-3; 9 bases align to TRBD1. V gave up 4 bases and J gave up 1 base; unmatched junction bases: 5. Germline V gene data show CDR1 as LNHNV and CDR2 as YYDKDF (reference sequence). The CDR3 consists of 16 residues. The CDR3 sequence: CATSTQQGASGNTIYF. The CDR3 DNA sequence: TGTGCCACCAGCACGCAACAGGGGGCGTCTGGAAACACCATATATTTT.

For the CDR3, the DNA is TGTGCCAGCAGCCTGGGACAGCTCGGCTACGAGCAGTACTTC. Translated, it gives CASSLGQLGYEQYF. This chain links TRBV12-3 or TRBV12-4 with TRBJ2-7; 7 positions agree with TRBD1. This CDR3 region has 14 residues. Losses at the gene ends were 6 bases for V and 3 bases for J; bases not matched to a gene: 8.

This clonotype occurred a few times. The chain uses TRBV9 and TRBJ1-2; 7 nucleotides align to TRBD1. V shed 3 bases and J 3 bases; nucleotides not matched to a gene: 8. The CDR3 contains 15 residues. From germline, CDR1 is SGDLS and CDR2 YYNGEE. This chain's CDR3 is CASSGGTARDYGYTF. CDR3 nucleotides: TGTGCCAGCAGCGGAGGGACAGCGCGGGACTATGGCTACACCTTC.

The chain recombines TRBV18 with TRBJ2-1; 13 bases are shared with TRBD2. The CDR3 length is 16 residues. The junction had 3 bases not matched to a gene; V was cut back by 5 bases and J by 2 bases. The germline V gene encodes CDR1 KGHSH and CDR2 LQKENI. CDR3: CASSSTSGRAYNEQFF. CDR3 bases: TGTGCCAGCTCATCTACTAGCGGGAGGGCCTACAATGAGCAGTTCTTC.

The chain is built from TRBV11-2 and TRBJ1-6; D gene uncertain. Trimming removed 7 bases at V and 8 bases at J, with 12 bases between. The CDR3 has 13 residues. From germline, CDR1 is SGHAT and CDR2 FQNNGV. DNA for the CDR3: TGTGCCAGCACCCCCATACGGGATTCACCCCTCCACTTT. Its protein product is CASTPIRDSPLHF.

CDR3 sequence reads: CASSLFRGMNTEAFF. CDR3 DNA sequence: TGTGCCAGCAGTTTGTTTCGGGGAATGAACACTGAAGCTTTCTTT. This rearrangement joins TRBV12-3 or TRBV12-4 to TRBJ1-1; no clear D. V was cut by 3 bases and J by 0 bases, with 11 bases left in between. This CDR3 comprises 15 residues.

This chain connects TRBV24-1 to TRBJ2-3, with a weak D call TRBD2 (6 bases). V dropped 4 bases and J dropped 3 bases, with 13 bases sitting between them. Germline V lookup: CDR1 KGHDR, CDR2 SFDVKD. This CDR3 comprises 15 residues. The CDR3 DNA follows: TGTGCCACCAGTGACCCGGGAGTCTGGACAGATACGCAGTATTTT. This translates into CATSDPGVWTDTQYF.

This clonotype was picked up a small number of times. The gene calls are TRBV4-1 and TRBJ1-2; 12 nucleotides agree with TRBD1. The CDR3 runs to 14 residues. The junction had 4 bases not matched to a gene; V was cut back by 4 bases and J by 7 bases. Germline V gene sequence: CDR1 MGHRA, CDR2 YSYEKL. The chain's CDR3 is CASSRGDRGPGYTF. DNA for the CDR3: TGCGCCAGCAGCCGGGGGGACAGGGGGCCTGGCTACACCTTC.

This chain uses TRBV7-2 with TRBJ2-3, with D perhaps matching TRBD2 (5 bases). The germline V and J ends were trimmed by 5 bases and 6 bases, with 15 bases remaining between them. Germline V gene sequence: CDR1 SGHTA, CDR2 FQGNSA. The CDR3 contains 14 residues. CDR3 protein: CASSPLPGSDTQYF. CDR3 coding DNA: TGTGCCAGCAGCCCACTACCGGGGTCGGATACGCAGTATTTT.

This clonotype was counted a few times. V and J are TRBV20-1 and TRBJ2-7, with a possible D match to TRBD2 (6 bases). This CDR3 has 14 amino acids. Germline values: CDR1 DFQATT, CDR2 SNEGSKA (reference sequence). V lost 2 bases and J lost 0, with 11 bases in between. CDR3 sequence reads: CSARPGLNSYEQYF. CDR3 DNA sequence: TGCAGTGCTAGACCGGGACTCAACTCCTACGAGCAGTACTTC.

This sequence joins TRBV4-1 and TRBJ1-2; no clear D. The CDR3 has 15 amino acids. V dropped 0 bases and J dropped 6 bases, with 14 bases sitting between them. CDR1 is MGHRA and CDR2 is YSYEKL in the germline V gene. The CDR3 sequence is CASSQDPGAGHGYTF. The CDR3 DNA is TGCGCCAGCAGCCAAGATCCGGGAGCAGGCCATGGCTACACCTTC.

There are a few counts of this clonotype. The V and J genes are TRBV7-9 and TRBJ2-7; the D gene is possibly TRBD1 (6 bases). CDR3 length: 15 amino acids. Germline V gene lookup returns CDR1 SEHNR and CDR2 FQNEAQ (reference sequence). The V gene lost 4 bases and the J gene lost 2 bases, with 15 bases spanning the gap. The CDR3 DNA reads TGTGCCAGCAGCTACCGGGACACCTCGACCTACGAGCAGTACTTC. This codes for CASSYRDTSTYEQYF. Filled out from reference TRBV7-9 and TRBJ2-7, the complete variable domain reads DTGVSQNPRHKITKRGQNVTFRCDPISEHNRLYWYRQTLGQGPEFLTYFQNEAQLEKSRLLSDRFSAERPKGSFSTLEIQRTEQGDSAMYLCASSYRDTSTYEQYFGPGTRLTVT.

The chain uses TRBV18 and TRBJ2-7; TRBD1 matches 8 bases. J gave up 0 bases and V 6 bases, and 7 bases lay outside the gene matches. Looked up from germline, CDR1 is KGHSH and CDR2 is LQKENI. The CDR3 loop spans 15 amino acids. The CDR3 is CASSPGQGPSYEQYF. The CDR3 region has the DNA TGTGCCAGCTCGCCCGGACAGGGTCCCTCCTACGAGCAGTACTTC.

This clonotype appeared a few times. The CDR3: CATSDSLGGGGYTF. The CDR3 nucleotides read TGTGCCACCAGTGATTCGCTCGGAGGGGGTGGCTACACCTTC. The rearrangement uses TRBV24-1 and TRBJ1-2; D is possibly TRBD1 (6 bases). The CDR3 has 14 residues. The germline V and J ends were trimmed by 2 bases and 7 bases, with 13 bases remaining between them. Germline assignment: CDR1 KGHDR and CDR2 SFDVKD.

This clonotype was observed a few times. The chain carries TRBV29-1 and TRBJ2-7; a possible D gene is TRBD1 (5 bases). The CDR3 is 13 amino acids. Germline V gene sequence: CDR1 SQVTM, CDR2 ANQGSEA. V lost 4 bases and J 1 base, leaving 11 bases between the germline ends. The CDR3 is CSVVRGRSYEQYF. The CDR3 DNA is TGCAGCGTTGTAAGGGGCCGGTCCTACGAGCAGTACTTC.

This clonotype was recorded at least ten times. The V call is TRBV24-1, the J call TRBJ2-7; D call uncertain. V lost 2 bases, J lost 2 bases, and 12 bases lay in between. The germline gives CDR1 KGHDR, CDR2 SFDVKD. The CDR3 runs to 15 residues. CDR3 amino acids: CATSDSGIGTYEQYF. The DNA for the CDR3 is TGTGCCACCAGTGATTCGGGCATTGGCACCTACGAGCAGTACTTC.

This chain links TRBV29-1 with TRBJ2-1; 9 positions agree with TRBD1. This CDR3 is 13 amino acids long. Germline CDR1 SQVTM, CDR2 ANQGSEA. V was pared by 5 bases and J by 9 bases, with 8 bases of the junction left unmatched. The DNA for the CDR3 is TGCAGCGTTTTCCGGACAGGGGATAGTGAGCAGTTCTTC. It specifies CSVFRTGDSEQFF.

The chain combines TRBV7-9 with TRBJ2-2, with D uncertain. Trimming stripped 5 bases from V and 10 bases from J, with 14 bases between. From germline, CDR1 is SEHNR and CDR2 FQNEAQ (reference sequence). This CDR3 region has 13 residues. The CDR3, as DNA: TGTGCCAGCAGCCCCCAGACCGTACAGGAGCTGTTTTTT. It is translated as CASSPQTVQELFF.

This clonotype came up a few times. J is TRBJ2-3 and V is TRBV13; D gene ambiguous. Germline CDR1 reads PRHDT; CDR2 reads FYEKMQ (reference sequence). Deletions cut 4 bases from V and 1 base from J, with 18 bases between. The CDR3 runs 17 residues. The CDR3 is CASSSTAESTGTDTQYF. The DNA of the CDR3 is TGTGCCAGCAGCTCAACGGCAGAATCAACGGGCACAGATACGCAGTATTTT.

The V gene is TRBV7-2, the J gene TRBJ2-5; the match to TRBD2 covers 7 bases. V lost 1 base and J lost 4; bases outside the gene matches: 6. CDR3 length equals 15 residues. Germline CDR1 is SGHTA and CDR2 is FQGNSA. CDR3 amino acids: CASSLGGTTTETQYF. CDR3 bases: TGTGCCAGCAGCTTAGGCGGGACTACTACAGAGACCCAGTACTTC.